This T cell receptor beta chain was found in a study of blood T cell repertoires in COVID-19. Study details: PBMCs, B-cell-depleted T cells, or T cells provided the cDNA or gDNA that made up the material.

This CDR3 spans 13 amino acids. The V and J ends lost 3 bases and 4 bases respectively, with 9 bases between them. Participants, about 18 to 90 years old, spanned about two dozen US areas. Participants had their cohort set by participant-reported clinical history. Authors' methods: Estimation of nucleated cell counts was performed using reference gene primer amplification. TCRdb's table, derived via immunoSEQ multiplex PCR, lists solely in-frame clones and lacks some. V, J and clone size reflect that table, while D and trimming were determined from the DNA. This table holds around 400,000 clones, around 83% found once.

The clonotype comes from a woman between 45 and 65 years old who had recovered from COVID-19. The rearrangement links TRBV12-3 or TRBV12-4 to TRBJ1-1; D call uncertain. Sequencing input: PBMCs or T cells enriched from blood (not recorded which). CDR3 residues: CASSFSGSTEAFF. CDR3 DNA sequence: TGTGCCAGCAGTTTTTCGGGGTCCACTGAAGCTTTCTTT.